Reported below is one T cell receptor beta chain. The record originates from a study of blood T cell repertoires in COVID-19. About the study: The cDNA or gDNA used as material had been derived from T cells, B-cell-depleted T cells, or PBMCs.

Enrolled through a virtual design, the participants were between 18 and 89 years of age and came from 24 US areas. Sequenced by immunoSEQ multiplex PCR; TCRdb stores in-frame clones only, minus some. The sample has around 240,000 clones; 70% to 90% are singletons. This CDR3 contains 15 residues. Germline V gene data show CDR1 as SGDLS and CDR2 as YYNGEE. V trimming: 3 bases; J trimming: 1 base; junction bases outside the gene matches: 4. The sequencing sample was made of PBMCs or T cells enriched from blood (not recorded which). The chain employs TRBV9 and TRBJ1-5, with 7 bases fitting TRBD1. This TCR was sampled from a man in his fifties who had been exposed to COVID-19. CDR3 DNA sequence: TGTGCCAGCAGCGCCGGGACAGCCAGCAATCAGCCCCAGCATTTT. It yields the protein CASSAGTASNQPQHF. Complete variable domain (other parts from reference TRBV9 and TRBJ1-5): DSGVTQTPKHLITATGQRVTLRCSPRSGDLSVYWYQQSLDQGLQFLIQYYNGEERAKGNILERFSAQQFPDLHSELNLSSLELGDSALYFCASSAGTASNQPQHFGDGTRLSIL.